This TCR beta chain was sequenced in a study of radiation and T cells in renal cell carcinoma. Notes on this clone: Antigen unknown.

Trimming pared 3 bases from V and 10 bases from J, leaving 16 bases between. This CDR3 has 14 residues. Germline V gene lookup returns CDR1 ENHRY and CDR2 SYGVKD. The time point was: blood 2 weeks post-SBRT. Indicated treatment: 15 Gy SBRT to primary tumor, nephrectomy 4 weeks later. The assay was immunoSEQ multiplex PCR, and TCRdb's table has in-frame clones only and misses some. This table holds about 130,000 clones, roughly 91% found once. Overall study findings and caveats: Top tumor clonotypes rose in blood 2 weeks post-radiation, then contracted.

The source was blood, collected from a patient whose treatment included radiotherapy and nephrectomy. V and J are TRBV10-3 and TRBJ2-1; a weak D match, TRBD1 (5 bases). The clonotype was recovered from a woman aged 70-85 years with renal cell carcinoma. The CDR3 DNA sequence: TGTGCCATCAGTGATACTCTAGAACAGGTCGAGCAGTTCTTC. The encoded protein is CAISDTLEQVEQFF.